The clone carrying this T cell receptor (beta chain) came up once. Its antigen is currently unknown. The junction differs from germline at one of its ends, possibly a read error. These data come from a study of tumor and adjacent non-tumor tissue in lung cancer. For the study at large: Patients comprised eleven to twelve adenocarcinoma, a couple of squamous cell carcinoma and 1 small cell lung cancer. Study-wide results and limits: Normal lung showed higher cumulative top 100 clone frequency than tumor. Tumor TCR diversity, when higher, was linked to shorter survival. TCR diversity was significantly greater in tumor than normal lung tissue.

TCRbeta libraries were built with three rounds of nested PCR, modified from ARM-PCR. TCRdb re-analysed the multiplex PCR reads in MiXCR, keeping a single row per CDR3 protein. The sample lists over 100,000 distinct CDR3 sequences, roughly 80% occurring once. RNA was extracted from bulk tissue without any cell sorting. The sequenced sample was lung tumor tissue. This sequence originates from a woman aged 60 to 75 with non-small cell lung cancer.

This CDR3 is CASSLFLGQGYSLLHF. Written as DNA, the CDR3 is TGCGCCAGCAGCTTGTTTTTAGGACAGGGATACTCACTCCTCCACTTT. The V call is TRBV5-1, the J call TRBJ1-6; TRBD1 agrees at 8 bases. CDR3 length: 16 residues. The germline CDR1 and CDR2 sequences are SGHRS and YFSETQ.